A selection of T cell receptor beta chains follows, all from one sample in a study of glioma-infiltrating T cells after dendritic cell vaccination. Some clones are missing from TCRdb's copy, which holds only in-frame ones; the method was immunoSEQ multiplex PCR. The data show fewer than 50,000 clones, approximately 80% seen once. The specimen comprised blood, sampled before dendritic cell vaccination. The receptor source for this set is a human donor with glioblastoma. The CDR3 runs from the conserved cysteine through the conserved F or W. D genes are given only for firm matches. Clone size, where shown, is once, few, many, or a class for clones that have expanded.

clone_size,v_call,d_call,cdr3_aa
.,TRBV6-1,.,CASTYEVRAYEQYF
.,TRBV7-2,.,CASSFRDSNQPQHF
few,TRBV6-5,.,CASRNTAEADTQYF
few,TRBV5-5,.,CASSLTTKAGQPQHF
few,TRBV4-1,TRBD2,CASSSVSSGQTTYNEQFF
.,TRBV14,TRBD1,CASSRALTGGYGYTF
.,TRBV5-4,TRBD2,CASRHLGGDYTGELFF
.,TRBV6-4,.,CASRPRGHEQFF
.,TRBV19,TRBD2,CASSRPGGAGGELFF
.,TRBV25-1,.,CASSEFGDWGNEQFF
.,TRBV7-3,TRBD2,CASSLKGGSGGNIQYF
.,TRBV30,.,CAWSVREGSGLELFF
.,TRBV7-2,TRBD1,CASSLRGGTGDSYGYTF
.,TRBV19,.,CASSIGRAYEKLFF
.,TRBV11-1,TRBD1,CASRQGASYGQYF
medium-sized,TRBV11-3,.,CASSLGRQGSGKNIQYF
.,TRBV30,.,CAWSILTNEQFF
few,TRBV4-2,TRBD2,CASSLGLAGGALNEQFF
.,TRBV9,.,CASSMTHRTDTQYF
.,TRBV5-1,TRBD2,CASIRGGGARETQYF
.,TRBV14,.,CASSQRGSPLHF
.,TRBV4-1,.,CASSPLLGPNYGYTF
.,TRBV10-2,TRBD2,CASTLTSGSSYEQYF
.,TRBV7-8,TRBD1,CASSPMQGAGETQYF
few,TRBV6-6,.,CASSYSTGTSSPLHF
once,TRBV7-2,TRBD1,CASRLPTGGADTQYF
.,TRBV19,TRBD1,CASRAGTGGDYEQYF
.,TRBV11-1,.,CASSLVGLQETQYF